One sample yielded the 27 T cell receptor beta chains listed below, sequenced in a study of blood T cell repertoires in COVID-19. Clones were sequenced by immunoSEQ multiplex PCR, and TCRdb holds only the in-frame ones, with some missing. Of around 300,000 clones listed, about 89% were seen once; the top ten hold roughly 2.2%. The sample consisted of peripheral blood. The receptors derive from a man in his fifties with acute or convalescent COVID-19.

The chain links TRBV2 to TRBJ1-4; D call uncertain. Between the trimmed V and J ends, which lost 4 bases and 8 bases, there was a span of 5 bases. The CDR3 has 11 residues. Germline V CDR1 and CDR2: SNHLY, FYNNEI. The CDR3 DNA is TGTGCCAGCAGTGTTTTAGAAAAACTGTTTTTT. Amino acids: CASSVLEKLFF.

V and J are TRBV5-1 and TRBJ1-1; D is unclear. Trimming cost V 1 base and J 1 base, with 11 bases left between them. Germline loops: CDR1 SGHRS, CDR2 YFSETQ. This CDR3 contains 15 residues. This chain's CDR3 is CASSLLGSRNTEAFF. The CDR3 nucleotides are TGCGCCAGCAGCTTGCTAGGCAGCAGGAACACTGAAGCTTTCTTT. The variable domain in full, with the rest retrieved from reference TRBV5-1 and TRBJ1-1, is KAGVTQTPRYLIKTRGQQVTLSCSPISGHRSVSWYQQTPGQGLQFLFEYFSETQRNKGNFPGRFSGRQFSNSRSEMNVSTLELGDSALYLCASSLLGSRNTEAFFGQGTRLTVV.

This clone showed up just a few times. The chain links TRBV6-5 to TRBJ1-1; 7 positions match TRBD1. The J segment lost 6 bases and the V segment lost 2 bases, leaving 3 bases of the junction unmatched. This CDR3 contains 13 residues. The germline V gene has CDR1 MNHEY and CDR2 SVGAGI. Written as DNA, the CDR3 is TGTGCCAGCAGTTACCCAGGGGGAGCTGAAGCTTTCTTT. This codes for CASSYPGGAEAFF.

CDR3 sequence reads: CASSRSSPRGEAFF. The CDR3 nucleotides are TGTGCCAGCAGTAGGTCTTCCCCTCGGGGGGAAGCTTTCTTT. The V and J genes are TRBV2 and TRBJ1-1, with D tentatively TRBD1 (5 bases). V lost 5 bases, J lost 8 bases, and 18 bases lay in between. The length of the CDR3 is 14 residues. Looked up from germline, CDR1 is SNHLY and CDR2 is FYNNEI.

This clone was counted once. The V gene is TRBV28, the J gene TRBJ1-2, with 7 bases identical to TRBD1. The germline gives CDR1 MDHEN, CDR2 SYDVKM. This CDR3 has 12 residues. The J segment lost 12 bases and the V segment lost 1 base, leaving 5 bases of the junction unmatched. The CDR3 DNA reads TGTGCCAGCAGTTTATTGGCGCAGGGGGACACCTTC. This codes for CASSLLAQGDTF.

Regarding this clone: Other DNA sequences in the sample encode the same CDR3. The chain is built from TRBV7-9 and TRBJ1-1; perhaps TRBD1 as D (6 bases). CDR3 length: 13 residues. V dropped 5 bases and J dropped 5 bases, with 12 bases sitting between them. The germline V gene encodes CDR1 SEHNR and CDR2 FQNEAQ (reference sequence). The CDR3 DNA sequence: TGTGCCAGCAGCCGACAGGCGAATACTGAAGCTTTCTTT. Amino acids: CASSRQANTEAFF.

The chain couples TRBV6-5 to TRBJ2-5; 8 positions agree with TRBD2. This CDR3 is 14 amino acids long. Germline CDR1 and CDR2: MNHEY and SVGAGI. With 7 bases clipped from V and 2 bases from J, the junction kept 6 bases outside the gene matches. The CDR3 reads CASTRGGAQETQYF. CDR3 nucleotides: TGTGCCAGCACCCGGGGGGGGGCGCAAGAGACCCAGTACTTC.

In this sample, this clone turned up once. This chain joins TRBV5-1 and TRBJ2-6; D possibly corresponds to TRBD1 (6 bases). The CDR3 is 15 amino acids. Trimming removed 3 bases from V and 2 bases from J, with 9 bases in between. CDR1 SGHRS and CDR2 YFSETQ come from the germline V gene. CDR3 protein: CASSSTGTGANVLTF. CDR3 bases: TGCGCCAGCAGCTCCACAGGGACTGGGGCCAACGTCCTGACTTTC.

This chain links TRBV4-2 with TRBJ1-2; TRBD1 might be the D (6 bases). Trimming stripped 1 base from V and 7 bases from J, with 16 bases between. Germline V gene data show CDR1 as LGHNA and CDR2 as YNFKEQ. The CDR3 consists of 15 residues. Here the CDR3 reads CASSQVGGEFSGYTF. The CDR3 nucleotides read TGTGCCAGCAGCCAAGTAGGGGGGGAATTCTCTGGCTACACCTTC.

The chain has TRBV30 and TRBJ1-1; TRBD1 matches at 7 bases. CDR1 GTSNPN and CDR2 SVGIG come from the germline V gene (reference sequence). The CDR3 is made up of 13 amino acids. The V gene end was trimmed by 2 bases and the J gene end by 3 bases; junction bases not matched to a gene: 3. The CDR3 reads CAWSTGEDTEAFF. The CDR3 DNA reads TGTGCCTGGAGTACAGGGGAGGACACTGAAGCTTTCTTT. The full variable domain, completed using reference TRBV30 and TRBJ1-1, is SQTIHQWPATLVQPVGSPLSLECTVEGTSNPNLYWYRQAAGRGLQLLFYSVGIGQISSEVPQNLSASRPQDRQFILSSKKLLLSDSGFYLCAWSTGEDTEAFFGQGTRLTVV.

The genes are TRBV10-3 and TRBJ1-2, with D tentatively TRBD1 (6 bases). Germline-derived CDR1 and CDR2 are ENHRY and SYGVKD. This CDR3 is built from 13 residues. The V end was cut by 6 bases, the J end by 4 bases, with 12 bases between. The chain's CDR3 is CAIRQGPLYGYTF. As DNA, the CDR3 is TGTGCCATCAGACAGGGACCCCTCTATGGCTACACCTTC.

J is TRBJ1-2 and V is TRBV9; TRBD1 might be the D (6 bases). The CDR3 extends over 15 amino acids. V gave up 0 bases and J gave up 5 bases, with 14 bases separating them. Germline CDR1 reads SGDLS; CDR2 reads YYNGEE. Here the CDR3 reads CASSVEGGLGYGYTF. The CDR3 DNA reads as TGTGCCAGCAGCGTAGAGGGGGGGCTTGGATATGGCTACACCTTC.

This chain connects TRBV19 to TRBJ1-2, with TRBD1 matching over 9 bases. CDR3 length: 14 residues. The germline gives CDR1 LNHDA, CDR2 SQIVND (reference sequence). The J segment lost 6 bases and the V segment lost 10 bases, leaving 12 bases of the junction unmatched. The CDR3 sequence: CATQDRGRVHGYTF. DNA for the CDR3: TGTGCCACTCAGGACAGGGGACGGGTGCATGGCTACACCTTC.

This chain uses TRBV6-5 with TRBJ1-3; TRBD1 matches 7 bases. The CDR3 has 16 residues. Germline CDR1 and CDR2: MNHEY and SVGAGI. V lost 4 bases to trimming and J lost 1 base; unmatched junction nucleotides: 7. CDR3 region: CASSFTLTGSGNTIYF. Here the CDR3 DNA reads TGTGCCAGCAGTTTCACCTTGACAGGGTCTGGAAACACCATATATTTT.

This clone was seen more than once but under ten times. The genes are TRBV29-1 and TRBJ1-1; no clear D gene. The CDR3 sequence is 13 residues long. V gave up 7 bases and J gave up 1 base, with 13 bases separating them. Germline CDR1 is SQVTM and CDR2 is ANQGSEA. As DNA, the CDR3 is TGCAGCGCTCTGGGCCAAGCGAACACTGAAGCTTTCTTT. It is translated as CSALGQANTEAFF.

The chain joins TRBV28 to TRBJ2-3; D perhaps matches TRBD2 (6 bases). Per germline, CDR1 MDHEN and CDR2 SYDVKM. This CDR3 has 14 residues. V was clipped by 7 bases and J by 7 bases, with 18 bases between them. CDR3 coding DNA: TGTGCCAGCACCCTGGGACTGAAACTTCATACGCAGTATTTT. Its translation: CASTLGLKLHTQYF.

The J gene is TRBJ1-2, the V gene TRBV20-1; no clear D. The germline CDR1 and CDR2 sequences are DFQATT and SNEGSKA (reference sequence). The CDR3 consists of 11 residues. Trimming took off 0 bases at V and 8 bases at J, with 7 bases between the two ends. This chain's CDR3 is CSARDREGYTF. CDR3 nucleotide sequence: TGCAGTGCTAGAGATCGGGAGGGCTACACCTTC.

This rearrangement joins TRBV11-3 to TRBJ2-1; 9 positions match TRBD1. CDR1 and CDR2 (germline): SGHNT, YENEEA. The ends lost 5 bases at V and 4 bases at J; junction bases unmatched: 6. The CDR3 loop spans 15 amino acids. CDR3 residues: CASSPRGQGYNEQFF. The CDR3 DNA is TGTGCCAGCAGCCCCCGCGGACAGGGGTACAATGAGCAGTTCTTC.

The rearrangement uses TRBV11-2 and TRBJ2-1, with a weak D call TRBD2 (7 bases). Trimming pared 5 bases from V and 4 bases from J, leaving 18 bases between. The CDR3 runs to 16 residues. Germline CDR1 SGHAT, CDR2 FQNNGV. The CDR3 DNA sequence: TGTGCCAGCAGCCCTATTGGGGGGGCCCCTTACAATGAGCAGTTCTTC. This codes for CASSPIGGAPYNEQFF.

A single count supports this clone. The chain combines TRBV19 with TRBJ2-6; D not certain. Trimming pared 4 bases from V and 0 bases from J, leaving 13 bases between. CDR1 is LNHDA and CDR2 is SQIVND in the germline V gene (reference sequence). The CDR3 runs to 17 residues. The CDR3 protein is CASSSGRSLSGANVLTF. CDR3 nucleotide sequence: TGTGCCAGTAGTAGTGGGCGCTCCCTCTCTGGGGCCAACGTCCTGACTTTC.

The rearrangement joins TRBV7-9 to TRBJ2-7; D unresolved. Deletions cut 5 bases from V and 1 base from J, with 9 bases between. The CDR3 loop spans 13 amino acids. Germline-derived CDR1 and CDR2 are SEHNR and FQNEAQ (reference sequence). CDR3 region: CASSPLRSYEQYF. CDR3 in DNA: TGTGCCAGCAGCCCTCTCCGGTCCTACGAGCAGTACTTC.

V gene TRBV19 combines with J gene TRBJ2-7, with 10 bases aligning to TRBD1. With 9 bases clipped from V and 4 bases from J, the junction kept 6 bases outside the gene matches. This CDR3 region has 13 residues. Looked up from germline, CDR1 is LNHDA and CDR2 is SQIVND (reference sequence). Written as DNA, the CDR3 is TGTGCCAGCACCGGACAGGGGGAGTACGAGCAGTACTTC. Translated, it gives CASTGQGEYEQYF.

CDR3 sequence reads: CASSQGQGNQPQHF. In nucleotides, the CDR3 is TGCGCCAGCAGCCAGGGCCAGGGCAATCAGCCCCAGCATTTT. The rearrangement uses TRBV4-1 and TRBJ1-5; D gene ambiguous. V was shortened by 3 bases and J by 2 bases, with 8 bases between the two germline ends. The CDR3 loop spans 14 amino acids. Per germline, CDR1 MGHRA and CDR2 YSYEKL.

The chain links TRBV15 to TRBJ1-1; D unclear. V shed 3 bases and J shed 2 bases, with 7 bases lying between them. The CDR3 has 13 amino acids. Looked up from germline, CDR1 is LNHNV and CDR2 is YYDKDF (reference sequence). The CDR3 DNA sequence: TGTGCCACCAGCAGCCGACTAAACACTGAAGCTTTCTTT. As protein: CATSSRLNTEAFF.

The V gene is TRBV3-1 (or the pseudogene TRBV3-2), the J gene TRBJ2-1; 7 nucleotides match TRBD1. This CDR3 has 15 amino acids. Trimming took 1 base from V and 7 from J; bases not matched to a gene: 7. CDR1 is LGHDT and CDR2 is YNNKEL in the germline V gene (reference sequence). The CDR3 DNA follows: TGTGCCAGCAGCCAAGTCCGGCAGGGGGTGAATGAGCAGTTCTTC. It encodes CASSQVRQGVNEQFF.

The V and J genes are TRBV30 and TRBJ1-2; TRBD1 is a possible D gene (5 bases). CDR1 and CDR2 (germline): GTSNPN, SVGIG (reference sequence). This CDR3 contains 15 residues. V gave up 1 base and J gave up 3 bases, with 15 bases separating them. Written as DNA, the CDR3 is TGTGCCTGGAGTGAAGACAGCCACAGTTACTATGGCTACACCTTC. It codes for CAWSEDSHSYYGYTF.

V is TRBV7-6 and J is TRBJ2-7; TRBD1 aligns across 7 bases. With 3 bases clipped from V and 3 bases from J, the junction kept 2 bases outside the gene matches. Germline V CDR1 and CDR2: SGHVS, FNYEAQ. The CDR3 covers 13 residues. This CDR3 is CASSFGQDYEQYF. The CDR3, as DNA: TGTGCCAGCAGCTTTGGACAGGACTACGAGCAGTACTTC.